The following is a T cell receptor (beta chain) sequence with its context. TCRdb re-analysed the 5' RACE reads in MiXCR, keeping a single row per CDR3 protein. The top ten clones hold around 9.8% of a sample with fewer than 75,000 distinct CDR3 sequences, more than 15% of them seen once. The CDR3 sequence is 16 residues long. V lost 0 bases and J 5 bases, leaving 16 bases between the germline ends. Per the germline V gene, CDR1 is SGHAT and CDR2 is FQNNGV. This sample was included in a study of early T cells in non-severe SARS-CoV-2 infection. Study at large: Bulk RNA isolated from unsorted whole blood underwent sequencing; chains were not paired.

This chain links TRBV11-2 with TRBJ2-5, with D possibly being TRBD1 or TRBD2 (6 bases each). The TCR was taken from an adult who was a healthcare worker with PCR-confirmed SARS-CoV-2 infection or an uninfected control (not recorded which). This specimen was whole blood, taken at baseline. The CDR3: CASSLEVGGIGETQYF. CDR3 DNA: TGTGCCAGCAGCTTAGAAGTGGGGGGCATCGGGGAGACCCAGTACTTC.